A single sample gave rise to the 28 T cell receptor beta chains below, sequenced in a study of PD-1 blockade in classical Hodgkin lymphoma (dated by TCRdb to between 2020 and 2021). The time point label corresponds to: cycle 2 day 1 (C2D1) of nivolumab. Every trial patient had relapsed following autologous stem cell transplantation, and prior brentuximab vedotin exposure was what differed among cohorts A, B and C. The library came from the immunoSEQ multiplex PCR assay. TCRdb retrieved this table from immuneACCESS and kept in-frame rearrangements only. Not all clones are present; in checked studies, unresolved V genes account for under half, and no reason is known for the remainder. Within this sample are 30,000 to 40,000 clones, with 76% of them counted one time only. The ten largest clones represent 15% to 20% of the sample. Specimen: peripheral blood mononuclear cells (PBMCs), collected before the second cycle of nivolumab. Receptors originate from a human donor with classical Hodgkin lymphoma.

The chain links TRBV5-1 to TRBJ2-5, with a tentative D call TRBD1 (7 bases). Germline V gene data show CDR1 as SGHRS and CDR2 as YFSETQ. The CDR3 runs 14 residues. The V end was cut by 2 bases, the J end by 5 bases, with 13 bases between. CDR3 coding DNA: TGCGCCAGCAGCTTAACAGGGGCGGGGGAGACCCAGTACTTC. Translation gives CASSLTGAGETQYF. Combining the CDR3 with reference TRBV5-1 and TRBJ2-5 gives the whole variable domain KAGVTQTPRYLIKTRGQQVTLSCSPISGHRSVSWYQQTPGQGLQFLFEYFSETQRNKGNFPGRFSGRQFSNSRSEMNVSTLELGDSALYLCASSLTGAGETQYFGPGTRLLVL.

V gene TRBV4-1 combines with J gene TRBJ1-2, with D hard to call. V shed 0 bases and J shed 8 bases, with 7 bases lying between them. Germline-derived CDR1 and CDR2 are MGHRA and YSYEKL. This CDR3 comprises 12 residues. CDR3 nucleotides: TGCGCCAGCAGCCAAGACCCCGGAGGCTACACCTTC. Translating it yields CASSQDPGGYTF.

With regard to this clone: The junction does not match germline at one end; this may be a read error. The rearrangement joins TRBV11-1 to TRBJ1-2; no firm D call. From germline, CDR1 is SGHAT and CDR2 FQDESV (reference sequence). The CDR3 loop spans 15 amino acids. The CDR3 DNA sequence: TGCGCCAGCAGCCAAGGGTATGGGCACCCCTATGGCTACACCTTC. Translating it yields CASSQGYGHPYGYTF.

The table lists this clone with a few counts. The genes are TRBV19 and TRBJ2-1; 10 positions match TRBD1. CDR1 and CDR2 from the germline V gene are LNHDA and SQIVND (reference sequence). The CDR3 is made up of 15 amino acids. V dropped 1 base and J dropped 12; count of bases not matched to a gene: 9. In DNA form, the CDR3 reads TGTGCCAGTAGTATAGTGGGGACAGGGGACCTCGGGCAGTTCTTC. The encoded protein is CASSIVGTGDLGQFF.

The chain uses TRBV10-2 and TRBJ2-5, with D maybe TRBD2 (6 bases). V was trimmed by 0 bases and J by 5 bases, leaving 7 bases between them. The CDR3 has 13 residues. Germline V gene lookup returns CDR1 WSHSY and CDR2 SAAADI. Here the CDR3 reads CASSESEGETQYF. CDR3 nucleotides: TGCGCCAGCAGTGAGTCGGAGGGGGAGACCCAGTACTTC.

The chain employs TRBV6-5 and TRBJ1-2; D possibly corresponds to TRBD1 (5 bases). Germline values: CDR1 MNHEY, CDR2 SVGAGI. V was trimmed by 6 bases and J by 4 bases, leaving 12 bases between them. CDR3 length: 13 amino acids. The CDR3 here is CASSPTQVYGYTF. Here the CDR3 DNA reads TGTGCCAGCAGCCCTACACAGGTCTATGGCTACACCTTC.

This chain links TRBV4-1 with TRBJ1-1; D gene unclear. V was trimmed by 0 bases and J by 3 bases, leaving 17 bases between them. CDR1 is MGHRA, CDR2 YSYEKL, per germline. The length of the CDR3 is 17 residues. The CDR3 spells CASSQDGGRRGDTEAFF. The CDR3 bases are TGCGCCAGCAGCCAAGATGGAGGACGGCGGGGAGACACTGAAGCTTTCTTT.

This clone was seen only a few times. V usage is TRBV18 and J usage is TRBJ2-5; D is unclear. The CDR3 is 13 residues long. With 6 bases removed from V and 0 bases from J, the gap between germline ends came to 8 bases. CDR1 KGHSH and CDR2 LQKENI come from the germline V gene. DNA for the CDR3: TGTGCCAGCTCCCTGGGGTACCAAGAGACCCAGTACTTC. It encodes CASSLGYQETQYF.

This chain links TRBV2 with TRBJ1-3, with D tentatively TRBD1 (5 bases). V gave up 2 bases and J gave up 0 bases, with 5 bases separating them. Germline CDR1 SNHLY, CDR2 FYNNEI. There are 14 residues in the CDR3. The CDR3 loop is CASSEQGSGNTIYF. The CDR3 DNA reads TGTGCCAGCAGTGAACAGGGCTCTGGAAACACCATATATTTT.

V is TRBV5-1 and J is TRBJ1-3; no clear D gene. Trimming stripped 5 bases from V and 0 bases from J, with 12 bases between. The CDR3 extends over 15 amino acids. Germline V gene sequence: CDR1 SGHRS, CDR2 YFSETQ. CDR3 protein: CASRFDPSSGNTIYF. The CDR3 DNA follows: TGCGCCAGCAGATTTGACCCGAGCTCTGGAAACACCATATATTTT.

V gene TRBV6-5 combines with J gene TRBJ1-6, with a weak D call TRBD1 (5 bases). V lost 4 bases and J 10 bases, leaving 14 bases between the germline ends. The CDR3 contains 14 residues. CDR1 MNHEY and CDR2 SVGAGI come from the germline V gene. The CDR3 sequence: CASSSTGTESPLHF. The CDR3 bases are TGTGCCAGCAGTTCCACCGGGACGGAGTCACCCCTCCACTTT.

In this sample, this clone turned up once. The chain uses TRBV7-9 and TRBJ1-5, with D unclear. Trimming left V 2 bases short and J 7 bases short, with 9 bases between. Germline CDR1 SEHNR, CDR2 FQNEAQ (reference sequence). The CDR3 is 13 residues long. The CDR3 loop is CASSLQGDQPQHF. CDR3 coding DNA: TGTGCCAGCAGCTTACAAGGAGACCAGCCCCAGCATTTT.

J is TRBJ1-6 and V is TRBV4-3, with a possible D match to TRBD1 (6 bases). From germline, CDR1 is LGHNA and CDR2 YSLEER. The CDR3 runs 16 residues. The V and J ends lost 7 bases and 9 bases respectively, with 22 bases between them. The chain's CDR3 is CASKAPQGKDGSPLHF. In nucleotides, the CDR3 is TGCGCCAGCAAAGCCCCACAGGGAAAAGATGGTTCACCCCTCCACTTT.

The chain carries TRBV5-6 and TRBJ2-5; D is unclear. The end of the DNA is better explained by TRBJ2-7, so the J call may be wrong. Per the germline V gene, CDR1 is SGHDT and CDR2 is YYEEEE. The CDR3 loop spans 12 amino acids. The CDR3 protein is CASSSRSYEQYF. CDR3 sequence (DNA): TGTGCCAGCAGCTCGCGCTCCTACGAGCAGTACTTC.

The chain recombines TRBV7-2 with TRBJ1-2; TRBD1 matches 7 bases. With V trimmed by 5 bases and J by 0 bases, 6 bases remained unmatched. This CDR3 contains 15 residues. The germline gives CDR1 SGHTA, CDR2 FQGNSA. In nucleotides, the CDR3 is TGTGCCAGCAGCCCTGGGACAGCCTCTAACTATGGCTACACCTTC. Its translation is CASSPGTASNYGYTF.

The gene calls are TRBV28 and TRBJ2-5; TRBD2 agrees at 7 bases. Germline V gene sequence: CDR1 MDHEN, CDR2 SYDVKM. Trimming removed 7 bases from V and 4 bases from J; junction bases left unmatched: 6. The CDR3 runs 13 residues. The CDR3 nucleotides are TGTGCCAGCACTCTGGGGGGGACAGAGACCCAGTACTTC. Amino acids: CASTLGGTETQYF.

J is TRBJ2-2 and V is TRBV5-4; no firm D call. Trimming shortened V by 4 bases and J by 7 bases, and 8 bases separated the two germline ends. Germline V lookup: CDR1 SGHNT, CDR2 YYREEE (reference sequence). This CDR3 region has 12 residues. Here the CDR3 DNA reads TGTGCCAGCAGCCCGAAAAACGGGGAGCTGTTTTTT. Translation gives CASSPKNGELFF.

The J gene is TRBJ2-7, the V gene TRBV4-2, with D maybe TRBD1 (6 bases). V lost 1 base, J lost 0 bases, and 7 bases lay in between. Germline lookup yields CDR1 LGHNA and CDR2 YNFKEQ. CDR3 length equals 14 residues. This CDR3 is CASSQGRGSYEQYF. In nucleotides, the CDR3 is TGTGCCAGCAGCCAAGGCAGGGGCTCCTACGAGCAGTACTTC.

The chain recombines TRBV10-2 with TRBJ2-1; 7 bases are shared with TRBD2. Germline CDR1 is WSHSY and CDR2 is SAAADI. After removal of 3 bases from V and 3 bases from J, the junction contained 5 bases not matched to a gene. The CDR3 totals 15 residues. The CDR3 DNA is TGCGCCAGCAGTGACCCAGCGGGGCGCTACAATGAGCAGTTCTTC. This sequence encodes CASSDPAGRYNEQFF.

The rearrangement links TRBV5-1 to TRBJ2-1, with 7 nucleotides matching TRBD1. CDR3 length equals 13 residues. V dropped 5 bases and J dropped 5; count of bases not matched to a gene: 4. Germline CDR1 reads SGHRS; CDR2 reads YFSETQ. CDR3 loop: CASSFTGDNEQFF. The CDR3 region has the DNA TGCGCCAGCAGTTTTACAGGGGACAATGAGCAGTTCTTC.

The chain has TRBV19 and TRBJ2-2; weak D call: TRBD1 (6 bases). The CDR3 is 15 residues long. The V and J ends lost 7 bases and 4 bases respectively, with 16 bases between them. Germline V gene data show CDR1 as LNHDA and CDR2 as SQIVND (reference sequence). CDR3 protein: CASKVSRGLTGELFF. The CDR3 coding sequence is TGTGCCAGTAAAGTGAGCAGGGGCCTCACCGGGGAGCTGTTTTTT.

The rearrangement joins TRBV30 to TRBJ1-1, with D possibly being TRBD1 (5 bases). The CDR3 totals 14 residues. V was clipped by 0 bases and J by 1 base, with 9 bases between them. Germline V gene lookup returns CDR1 GTSNPN and CDR2 SVGIG (reference sequence). This CDR3 is CAWSVGRANTEAFF. The CDR3 bases are TGTGCCTGGAGTGTAGGCAGGGCGAACACTGAAGCTTTCTTT.

This rearrangement joins TRBV7-8 to TRBJ2-5; 7 nucleotides agree with TRBD2. V gave up 3 bases and J gave up 2 bases; unmatched junction bases: 9. The germline V gene encodes CDR1 SGHVS and CDR2 FQNEAQ. CDR3 length: 16 amino acids. The CDR3: CASSFPGGGIQETQYF. DNA for the CDR3: TGTGCCAGCAGCTTTCCTGGGGGGGGGATACAAGAGACCCAGTACTTC.

The genes are TRBV9 and TRBJ2-5; 11 bases agree with TRBD2. V lost 4 bases to trimming and J lost 5 bases; unmatched junction nucleotides: 10. Germline V lookup: CDR1 SGDLS, CDR2 YYNGEE. The CDR3 consists of 16 residues. DNA for the CDR3: TGTGCCAGCAGCCACCCCTCGACTAGCGGGGATGAGACCCAGTACTTC. It codes for CASSHPSTSGDETQYF.

This chain links TRBV6-5 with TRBJ2-7; TRBD1 matches at 9 bases. CDR3 size: 15 residues. Trimming took 6 bases from V and 4 from J; bases not matched to a gene: 10. The germline V gene has CDR1 MNHEY and CDR2 SVGAGI. DNA for the CDR3: TGTGCCAGCAGAGGGATTGGGGACAGGGAGTACGAGCAGTACTTC. Its protein is CASRGIGDREYEQYF.

CDR3 DNA: TGTGCCAGTAGTCTCTGGACTAGCGGGGGGGCGGAGACCCAGTACTTC. Amino acid sequence: CASSLWTSGGAETQYF. The gene calls are TRBV19 and TRBJ2-5; the match to TRBD2 covers 15 bases. The junction had 6 bases not matched to a gene; V was cut back by 5 bases and J by 5 bases. The CDR3 sequence is 16 residues long. Germline assignment: CDR1 LNHDA and CDR2 SQIVND (reference sequence).

Only one count was recorded for this clone. The gene calls are TRBV7-2 and TRBJ2-7; D remains unclear. V lost 6 bases and J 2 bases, leaving 8 bases between the germline ends. Looked up from germline, CDR1 is SGHTA and CDR2 is FQGNSA. The CDR3 consists of 12 residues. The CDR3 DNA reads as TGTGCCAGCAGTATTAGGCCCTACGAGCAGTACTTC. Its translation is CASSIRPYEQYF.

The J gene is TRBJ2-3, the V gene TRBV6-4, with 16 positions matching TRBD2. Germline lookup yields CDR1 MRHNA and CDR2 SNTAGT. J gave up 0 bases and V 7 bases, and 4 bases lay outside the gene matches. The CDR3 extends over 17 amino acids. CDR3 coding DNA: TGTGCCAGCATGGGACTAGCGGGGGGGCTTAGCACAGATACGCAGTATTTT. The encoded protein is CASMGLAGGLSTDTQYF.